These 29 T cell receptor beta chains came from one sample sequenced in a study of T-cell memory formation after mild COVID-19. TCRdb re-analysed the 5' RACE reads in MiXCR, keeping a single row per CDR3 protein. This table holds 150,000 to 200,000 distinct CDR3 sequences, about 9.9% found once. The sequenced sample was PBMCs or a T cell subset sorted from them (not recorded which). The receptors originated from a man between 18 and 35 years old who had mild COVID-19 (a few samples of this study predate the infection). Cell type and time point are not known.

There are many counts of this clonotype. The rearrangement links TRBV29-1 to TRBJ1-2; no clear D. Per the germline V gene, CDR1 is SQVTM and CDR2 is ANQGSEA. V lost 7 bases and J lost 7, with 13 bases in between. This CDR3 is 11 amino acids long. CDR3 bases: TGCAGCGCCCTCTTGGGTGGTGGCTACACCTTC. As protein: CSALLGGGYTF.

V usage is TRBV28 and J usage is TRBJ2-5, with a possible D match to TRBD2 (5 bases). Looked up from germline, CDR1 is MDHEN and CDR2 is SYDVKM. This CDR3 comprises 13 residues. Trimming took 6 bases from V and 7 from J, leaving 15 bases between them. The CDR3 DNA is TGTGCCAGCAGCCGGGTGGAGGTCAGGACCCAGTACTTC. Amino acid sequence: CASSRVEVRTQYF.

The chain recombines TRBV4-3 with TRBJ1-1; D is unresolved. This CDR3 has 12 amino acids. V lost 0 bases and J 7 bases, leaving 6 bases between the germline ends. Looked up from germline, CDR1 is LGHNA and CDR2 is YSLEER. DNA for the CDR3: TGCGCCAGCAGCCAAGAATCGGGTGAAGCTTTCTTT. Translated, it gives CASSQESGEAFF.

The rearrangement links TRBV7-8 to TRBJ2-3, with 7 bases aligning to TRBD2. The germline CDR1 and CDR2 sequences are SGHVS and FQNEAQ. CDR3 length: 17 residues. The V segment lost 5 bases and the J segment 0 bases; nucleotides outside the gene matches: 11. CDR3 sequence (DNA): TGTGCCAGCAGCCCGGGCTTTGCGGGAGCTAGCACAGATACGCAGTATTTT. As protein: CASSPGFAGASTDTQYF. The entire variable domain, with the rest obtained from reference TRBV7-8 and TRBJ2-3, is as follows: GAGVSQSPRYKVAKRGQDVALRCDPISGHVSLFWYQQALGQGPEFLTYFQNEAQLDKSGLPSDRFFAERPEGSVSTLKIQRTQQEDSAVYLCASSPGFAGASTDTQYFGPGTRLTVL.

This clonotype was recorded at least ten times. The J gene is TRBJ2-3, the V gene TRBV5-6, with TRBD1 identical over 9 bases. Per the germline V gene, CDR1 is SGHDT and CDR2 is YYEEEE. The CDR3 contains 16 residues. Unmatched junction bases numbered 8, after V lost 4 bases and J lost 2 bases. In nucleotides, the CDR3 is TGTGCCAGCAGCCTACAGGGGGCTGGGAACACAGATACGCAGTATTTT. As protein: CASSLQGAGNTDTQYF. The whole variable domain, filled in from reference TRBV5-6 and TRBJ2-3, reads DAGVTQSPTHLIKTRGQQVTLRCSPKSGHDTVSWYQQALGQGPQFIFQYYEEEERQRGNFPDRFSGHQFPNYSSELNVNALLLGDSALYLCASSLQGAGNTDTQYFGPGTRLTVL.

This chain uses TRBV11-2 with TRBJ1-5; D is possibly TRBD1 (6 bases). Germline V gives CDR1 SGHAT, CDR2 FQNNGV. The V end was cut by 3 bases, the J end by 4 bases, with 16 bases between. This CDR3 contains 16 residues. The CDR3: CASSFWEGGKNQPQHF. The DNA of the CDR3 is TGTGCCAGCAGCTTTTGGGAGGGGGGGAAAAATCAGCCCCAGCATTTT.

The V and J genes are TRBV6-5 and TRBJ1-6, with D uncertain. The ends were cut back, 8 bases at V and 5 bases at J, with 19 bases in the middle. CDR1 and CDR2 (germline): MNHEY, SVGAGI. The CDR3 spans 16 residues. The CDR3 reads CASEGRWERDNSPLHF. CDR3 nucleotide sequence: TGTGCCAGCGAAGGACGGTGGGAAAGGGATAATTCACCCCTCCACTTT.

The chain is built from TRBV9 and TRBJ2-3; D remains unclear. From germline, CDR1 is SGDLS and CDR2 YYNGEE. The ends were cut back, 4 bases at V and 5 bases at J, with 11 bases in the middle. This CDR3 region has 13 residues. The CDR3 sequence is CASSPNTGDTQYF. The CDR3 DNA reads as TGTGCCAGCAGCCCCAACACGGGAGATACGCAGTATTTT.

In DNA, the CDR3 is TGCGCCAGCAGTCAATCGTCGGGGCTAGCCGGCGAGCAGTACGTC. Residues: CASSQSSGLAGEQYV. V usage is TRBV23-1 and J usage is TRBJ2-7; D is tentatively TRBD1 or TRBD2 (5 bases each). TRBV23-1 is flagged as an ORF with uncertain function. The CDR3 runs 15 residues. V was clipped by 0 bases and J by 6 bases, with 15 bases between them.

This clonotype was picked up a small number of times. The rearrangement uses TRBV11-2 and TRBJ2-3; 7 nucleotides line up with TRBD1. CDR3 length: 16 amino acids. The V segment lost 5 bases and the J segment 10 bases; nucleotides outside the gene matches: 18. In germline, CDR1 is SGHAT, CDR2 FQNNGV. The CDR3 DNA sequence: TGTGCCAGCAGCCCGGGGTCAGGCTCGACCCAGGGGGCGCAGTATTTT. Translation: CASSPGSGSTQGAQYF.

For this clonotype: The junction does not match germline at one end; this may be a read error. CDR3 residues: CASRKQGPTEAFF. The CDR3 coding sequence is TGTGCCAGCAGAAAACAGGGCCCGACTGAGGCTTTCTTT. The chain combines TRBV12-3 or TRBV12-4 with TRBJ1-1; D is perhaps TRBD1 (6 bases). The CDR3 is 13 amino acids.

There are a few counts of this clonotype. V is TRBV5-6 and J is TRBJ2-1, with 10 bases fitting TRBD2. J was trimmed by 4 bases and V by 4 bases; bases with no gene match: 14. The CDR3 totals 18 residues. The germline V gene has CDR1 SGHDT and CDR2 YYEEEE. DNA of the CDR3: TGTGCCAGCAGCCGGCTTCTAGCGGGGGCCGGGGGATACAATGAGCAGTTCTTC. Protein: CASSRLLAGAGGYNEQFF.

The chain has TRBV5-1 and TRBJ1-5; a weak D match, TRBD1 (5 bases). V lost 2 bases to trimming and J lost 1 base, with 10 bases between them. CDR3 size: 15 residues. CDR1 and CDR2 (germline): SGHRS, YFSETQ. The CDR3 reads CASSFTGSSNQPQHF. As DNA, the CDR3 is TGCGCCAGCAGCTTTACAGGCTCGAGCAATCAGCCCCAGCATTTT.

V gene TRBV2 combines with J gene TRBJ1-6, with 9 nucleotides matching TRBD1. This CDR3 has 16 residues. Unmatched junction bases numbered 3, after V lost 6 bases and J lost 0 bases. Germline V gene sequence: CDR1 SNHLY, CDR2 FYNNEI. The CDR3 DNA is TGTGCCAGCAGGGACAGGGGCATCTCCTATAATTCACCCCTCCACTTT. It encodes CASRDRGISYNSPLHF.

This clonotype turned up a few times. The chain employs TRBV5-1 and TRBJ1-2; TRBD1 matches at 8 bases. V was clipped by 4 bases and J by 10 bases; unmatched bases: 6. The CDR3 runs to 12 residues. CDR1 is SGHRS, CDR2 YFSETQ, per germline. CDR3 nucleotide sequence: TGCGCCAGCAGCCACGGACAGGGAGCCTACACCTTC. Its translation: CASSHGQGAYTF.

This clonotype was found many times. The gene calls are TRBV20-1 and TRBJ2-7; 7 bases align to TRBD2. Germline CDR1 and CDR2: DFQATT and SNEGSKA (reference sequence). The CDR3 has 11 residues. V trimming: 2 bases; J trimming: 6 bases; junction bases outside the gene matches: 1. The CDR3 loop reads CSARTSVEQYF. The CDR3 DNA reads TGCAGTGCTAGAACTAGCGTCGAGCAGTACTTC.

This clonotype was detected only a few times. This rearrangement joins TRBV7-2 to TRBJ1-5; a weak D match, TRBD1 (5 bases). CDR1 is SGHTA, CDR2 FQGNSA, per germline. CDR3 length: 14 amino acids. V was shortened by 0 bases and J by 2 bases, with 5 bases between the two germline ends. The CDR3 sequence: CASSLAGGNQPQHF. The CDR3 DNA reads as TGTGCCAGCAGCTTAGCGGGGGGCAATCAGCCCCAGCATTTT.

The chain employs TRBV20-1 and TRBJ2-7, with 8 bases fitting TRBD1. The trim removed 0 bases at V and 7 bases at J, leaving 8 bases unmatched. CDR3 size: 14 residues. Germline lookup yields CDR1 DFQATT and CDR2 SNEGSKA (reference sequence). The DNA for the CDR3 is TGCAGTGCTAGAGATTCAGGGGGCGTTGGGGAGCAGTACTTC. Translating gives CSARDSGGVGEQYF.

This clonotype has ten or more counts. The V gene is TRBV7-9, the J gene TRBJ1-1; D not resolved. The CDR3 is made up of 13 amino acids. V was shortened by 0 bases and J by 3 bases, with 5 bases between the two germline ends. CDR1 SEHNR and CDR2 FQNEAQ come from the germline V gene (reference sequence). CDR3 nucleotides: TGTGCCAGCAGCTTAGCCGGTGACACTGAAGCTTTCTTT. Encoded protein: CASSLAGDTEAFF.

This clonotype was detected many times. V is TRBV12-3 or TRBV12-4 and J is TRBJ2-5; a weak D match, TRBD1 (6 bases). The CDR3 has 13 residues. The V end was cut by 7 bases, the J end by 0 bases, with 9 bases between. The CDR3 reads CASNTGNQETQYF. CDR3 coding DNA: TGTGCCAGCAATACAGGGAACCAAGAGACCCAGTACTTC.

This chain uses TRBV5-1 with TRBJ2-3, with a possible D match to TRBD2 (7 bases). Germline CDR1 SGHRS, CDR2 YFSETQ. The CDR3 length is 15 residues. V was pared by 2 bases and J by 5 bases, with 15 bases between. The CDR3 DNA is TGCGCCAGCAGCTTCCGGGGGGCCCGCGGAGATACGCAGTATTTT. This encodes CASSFRGARGDTQYF.

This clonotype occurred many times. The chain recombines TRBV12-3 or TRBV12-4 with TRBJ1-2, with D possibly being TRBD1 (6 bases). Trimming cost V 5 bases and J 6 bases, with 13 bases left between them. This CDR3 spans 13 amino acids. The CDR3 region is CASSPGGRDGYTF. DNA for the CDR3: TGTGCCAGCAGTCCCGGGGGGCGGGATGGCTACACCTTC.

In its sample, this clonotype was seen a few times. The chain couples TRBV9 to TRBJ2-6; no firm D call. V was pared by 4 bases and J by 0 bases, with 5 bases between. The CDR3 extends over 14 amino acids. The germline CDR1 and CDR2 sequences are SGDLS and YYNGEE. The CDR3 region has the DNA TGTGCCAGCAGCAGACACTCTGGGGCCAACGTCCTGACTTTC. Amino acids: CASSRHSGANVLTF.

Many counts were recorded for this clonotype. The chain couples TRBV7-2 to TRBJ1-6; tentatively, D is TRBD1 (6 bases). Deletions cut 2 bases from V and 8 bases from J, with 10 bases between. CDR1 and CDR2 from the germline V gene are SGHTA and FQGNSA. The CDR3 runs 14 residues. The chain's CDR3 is CASSLQGLDSPLHF. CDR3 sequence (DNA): TGTGCCAGCAGCTTACAGGGGCTCGATTCACCCCTCCACTTT.

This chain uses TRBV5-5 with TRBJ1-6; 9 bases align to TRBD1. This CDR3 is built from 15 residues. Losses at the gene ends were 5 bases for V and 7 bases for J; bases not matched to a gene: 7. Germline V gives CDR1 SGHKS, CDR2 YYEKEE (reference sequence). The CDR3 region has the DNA TGTGCCAGCAGACGCCGGACAGGGGCCAATTCACCCCTCCACTTT. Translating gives CASRRRTGANSPLHF.

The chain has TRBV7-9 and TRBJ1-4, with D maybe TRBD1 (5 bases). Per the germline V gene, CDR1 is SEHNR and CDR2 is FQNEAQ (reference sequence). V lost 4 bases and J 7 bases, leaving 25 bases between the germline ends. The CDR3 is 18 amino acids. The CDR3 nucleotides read TGTGCCAGCAGCTCCGGCCGGGTTGGAACAGGCGTGAGTGAAAAACTGTTTTTT. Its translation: CASSSGRVGTGVSEKLFF.

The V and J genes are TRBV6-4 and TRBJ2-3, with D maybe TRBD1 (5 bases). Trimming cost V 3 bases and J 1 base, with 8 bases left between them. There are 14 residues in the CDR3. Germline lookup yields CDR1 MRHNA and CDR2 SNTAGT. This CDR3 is CASSEGHRTDTQYF. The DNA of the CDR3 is TGTGCCAGCAGTGAGGGGCACCGCACAGATACGCAGTATTTT.

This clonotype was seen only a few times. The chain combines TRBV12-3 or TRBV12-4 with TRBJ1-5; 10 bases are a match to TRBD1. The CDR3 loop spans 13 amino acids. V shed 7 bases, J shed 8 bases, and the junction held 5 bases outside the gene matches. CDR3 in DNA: TGTGCCAGCACACGACAGGGGGCCGAGCCCCAGCATTTT. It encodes CASTRQGAEPQHF.

The CDR3 is CASSRATGVGSPLHF. The CDR3 DNA follows: TGTGCCAGCAGCCGAGCGACAGGGGTGGGTTCACCCCTCCACTTT. The V and J genes are TRBV7-9 and TRBJ1-6; the match to TRBD1 covers 8 bases. Germline V gene lookup returns CDR1 SEHNR and CDR2 FQNEAQ (reference sequence). The CDR3 covers 15 residues. V dropped 5 bases and J dropped 9; count of bases not matched to a gene: 9. The variable domain in full, with the rest retrieved from reference TRBV7-9 and TRBJ1-6, is DTGVSQNPRHKITKRGQNVTFRCDPISEHNRLYWYRQTLGQGPEFLTYFQNEAQLEKSRLLSDRFSAERPKGSFSTLEIQRTEQGDSAMYLCASSRATGVGSPLHFGNGTRLTVT.